Below, 20 T cell receptor beta chains from the same sample are listed, as sequenced in a study of CD8+ T cells in alopecia areata. RNA, once extracted, was reverse transcribed into cDNA for use as the sequencing template. Measured with immunoSEQ multiplex PCR; TCRdb has only the in-frame clones, and not every one. The sample lists about 120,000 clones; 45% to 50% were seen once. The sample was NKG2D-low CD8+ T cells sorted from blood. These receptors came from a human donor with alopecia areata.

This clone was counted a few times. The J gene is TRBJ2-1, the V gene TRBV29-1, with TRBD2 as a possible D gene (5 bases). V lost 0 bases and J 3 bases, leaving 12 bases between the germline ends. This CDR3 is 15 amino acids long. Germline V gene lookup returns CDR1 SQVTM and CDR2 ANQGSEA. The CDR3 nucleotides read TGCAGCGTTGAAGACGGGAAATCTGGCTACAATGAGCAGTTCTTC. This encodes CSVEDGKSGYNEQFF.

The chain uses TRBV19 and TRBJ2-2, with 12 bases identical to TRBD2. J was trimmed by 5 bases and V by 5 bases; bases with no gene match: 12. This CDR3 is built from 18 residues. Germline V CDR1 and CDR2: LNHDA, SQIVND (reference sequence). The CDR3 sequence is CASSWRLAGATRTGELFF. The CDR3 bases are TGTGCCAGTAGTTGGCGACTAGCGGGGGCAACGCGGACCGGGGAGCTGTTTTTT.

V usage is TRBV29-1 and J usage is TRBJ2-1; tentative D call: TRBD2 (6 bases). V was shortened by 5 bases and J by 9 bases, with 26 bases between the two germline ends. The CDR3 has 16 amino acids. Germline V CDR1 and CDR2: SQVTM, ANQGSEA. CDR3 in amino acids: CSVLHYSGGAPGEQFF. The CDR3 bases are TGCAGCGTTCTGCATTATTCGGGCGGGGCCCCGGGTGAGCAGTTCTTC.

This chain uses TRBV29-1 with TRBJ2-7; no reliable D call. The V gene's germline CDR1 is SQVTM and CDR2 ANQGSEA. CDR3 size: 14 residues. V was trimmed by 3 bases and J by 4 bases, leaving 16 bases between them. The CDR3 reads CSVEGPRPLYEQYF. DNA for the CDR3: TGCAGCGTTGAGGGCCCCCGACCCTTGTACGAGCAGTACTTC.

This clone was seen more than once but under ten times. V usage is TRBV11-2 and J usage is TRBJ2-7; D perhaps matches TRBD2 (6 bases). Germline V gives CDR1 SGHAT, CDR2 FQNNGV. The CDR3 extends over 12 amino acids. V lost 6 bases, J lost 4 bases, and 10 bases lay in between. CDR3 residues: CASREEGYEQYF. The CDR3 bases are TGTGCCAGCAGGGAGGAGGGTTACGAGCAGTACTTC.

This clone appeared a single time. The V call is TRBV5-4, the J call TRBJ2-1; TRBD1 might be the D (6 bases). Germline loops: CDR1 SGHNT, CDR2 YYREEE (reference sequence). The CDR3 sequence is 12 residues long. The ends were cut back, 5 bases at V and 8 bases at J, with 11 bases in the middle. The CDR3: CASRRTADEQFF. The CDR3 DNA follows: TGTGCCAGCAGGCGGACAGCGGATGAGCAGTTCTTC.

This chain uses TRBV29-1 with TRBJ2-7; D remains ambiguous. The CDR3 totals 13 residues. V lost 4 bases, J lost 5 bases, and 15 bases lay in between. Germline CDR1 SQVTM, CDR2 ANQGSEA. The CDR3 DNA is TGCAGCGTTGGTGGCTCCCTAAGCCACGAGCAGTACTTC. Translation: CSVGGSLSHEQYF.

This clone was recorded a few times. V gene TRBV29-1 combines with J gene TRBJ2-7; TRBD1 matches at 8 bases. The V segment lost 7 bases and the J segment 4 bases; nucleotides outside the gene matches: 6. Germline V gene data show CDR1 as SQVTM and CDR2 as ANQGSEA. This CDR3 spans 12 amino acids. The DNA for the CDR3 is TGCAGCGGTGGGACAGGAGCTTACGAGCAGTACTTC. Protein product: CSGGTGAYEQYF.

V and J are TRBV30 and TRBJ1-6; D gene uncertain. The CDR3 is made up of 9 amino acids. V lost 6 bases and J 8 bases, leaving 2 bases between the germline ends. Germline CDR1 and CDR2: GTSNPN and SVGIG (reference sequence). CDR3 sequence reads: CACDSPLHF. The DNA for the CDR3 is TGTGCCTGCGATTCACCCCTCCACTTT.

The CDR3 protein is CSVELGSSSYNEQFF. The CDR3 DNA is TGCAGCGTTGAACTTGGGTCCAGCTCCTACAATGAGCAGTTCTTC. The chain has TRBV29-1 and TRBJ2-1; no firm D call. The length of the CDR3 is 15 residues. The ends were cut back, 2 bases at V and 0 bases at J, with 11 bases in the middle. Germline CDR1 reads SQVTM; CDR2 reads ANQGSEA.

This clone has just one count. CDR3 in DNA: TGTGCCAGCAGCGCCTACACAGATACGCAGTATTTT. Translated, it gives CASSAYTDTQYF. The chain couples TRBV9 to TRBJ2-3; the D is unclear. Between the trimmed V and J ends, which lost 3 bases and 2 bases, there was a span of 4 bases. CDR3 length equals 12 residues. Germline CDR1 is SGDLS and CDR2 is YYNGEE.

V is TRBV28 and J is TRBJ2-4; D might be TRBD1 or TRBD2, each matching 5 bases. V lost 7 bases and J 6 bases, leaving 13 bases between the germline ends. The CDR3 is 13 residues long. The germline CDR1 and CDR2 sequences are MDHEN and SYDVKM. CDR3 loop: CASNPGPGNIQYF. CDR3 in DNA: TGTGCCAGCAACCCGGGACCTGGAAACATTCAGTACTTC.

The chain is built from TRBV9 and TRBJ2-6, with D uncertain. Trimming took off 0 bases at V and 1 base at J, with 17 bases between the two ends. Germline CDR1 and CDR2: SGDLS and YYNGEE. The CDR3 consists of 19 residues. Here the CDR3 DNA reads TGTGCCAGCAGCGTAGATCGTAAGGCCCCGCTTTCTGGGGCCAACGTCCTGACTTTC. This translates into CASSVDRKAPLSGANVLTF.

This clone turned up a few times. The chain recombines TRBV19 with TRBJ1-2, with D possibly matching TRBD1 (5 bases). Germline V gene data show CDR1 as LNHDA and CDR2 as SQIVND (reference sequence). Trimming removed 4 bases at V and 8 bases at J, with 20 bases between. The CDR3 consists of 15 residues. The CDR3 DNA is TGTGCCAGTAGTACCCCGACAGATCCTGGGCTCGGCTACACCTTC. Its translation is CASSTPTDPGLGYTF.

This clone was found a few times. The rearrangement joins TRBV29-1 to TRBJ2-1; 8 bases map to TRBD1. Trimming took 7 bases from V and 14 from J; bases not matched to a gene: 13. Germline lookup yields CDR1 SQVTM and CDR2 ANQGSEA. This CDR3 is 12 amino acids long. CDR3 bases: TGCAGCGCTTCTCAGACCCCGGGACAGGAGTTCTTC. It codes for CSASQTPGQEFF.

Written as DNA, the CDR3 is TGTGCCAGCAGCACCCTCGCCGAAGGTGTCTACAATGAGCAGTTCTTC. Protein: CASSTLAEGVYNEQFF. The chain is built from TRBV5-6 and TRBJ2-1; D unclear. The CDR3 covers 16 residues. CDR1 is SGHDT, CDR2 YYEEEE, per germline. V was trimmed by 4 bases and J by 3 bases, leaving 17 bases between them.

In this sample, this clone turned up a few times. V gene TRBV29-1 combines with J gene TRBJ2-7; D gene unclear. Germline-derived CDR1 and CDR2 are SQVTM and ANQGSEA. Trimming cost V 7 bases and J 6 bases, with 19 bases left between them. This CDR3 spans 13 amino acids. The CDR3 nucleotides are TGCAGCGGAGGCTTGGAGTCGTTCGGCGAGCAGTACTTC. Translating gives CSGGLESFGEQYF.

The genes are TRBV6-1 and TRBJ2-7; D is unresolved. Germline CDR1 and CDR2: MNHNS and SASEGT. The CDR3 loop spans 14 amino acids. Trimming pared 8 bases from V and 2 bases from J, leaving 16 bases between. CDR3: CASVDGRSAYEQYF. CDR3 nucleotide sequence: TGTGCCAGCGTGGACGGCAGGTCAGCCTACGAGCAGTACTTC.

This chain joins TRBV30 and TRBJ1-1; D not resolved. CDR3 length: 11 residues. Between the trimmed V and J ends, which lost 3 bases and 6 bases, there was a span of 8 bases. Germline V lookup: CDR1 GTSNPN, CDR2 SVGIG (reference sequence). CDR3 in DNA: TGTGCCTGGAGCGCGACATCTGAAGCTTTCTTT. This gives the protein CAWSATSEAFF.

In its sample, this clone was seen a few times. V gene TRBV29-1 combines with J gene TRBJ2-7, with 12 bases lining up with TRBD1. The V segment lost 4 bases and the J segment 5 bases; nucleotides outside the gene matches: 3. This CDR3 is 13 amino acids long. Germline CDR1 is SQVTM and CDR2 is ANQGSEA. The CDR3 is CSVVGTGGDEQYF. In nucleotides, the CDR3 is TGCAGCGTTGTGGGGACAGGGGGCGACGAGCAGTACTTC.